The sequence of this TCR beta chain was determined in a study of OX40 agonist ivuxolimab in advanced cancers. Overall study: The drug used for patients, ivuxolimab, was an agonistic anti-OX40 (CD134) antibody. Age averaged around 60 years (range roughly 23 to 79), and less than 85% were male.

Sequenced by immunoSEQ multiplex PCR; TCRdb stores in-frame clones only, minus some. The sample carries roughly 36,000 clones, roughly 68% recorded once. Blood sampling took place at baseline, cycle 4 day 1, and cycle 7 day 1. General observations from the study: On average, a greater number of expanded clones characterised CD8+ T cells relative to CD4+.

Germline V gives CDR1 MNHEY, CDR2 SVGAGI. Trimming removed 6 bases at V and 5 bases at J, with 13 bases between. The CDR3 runs 13 residues. In the case of this clone: Antigen unknown.

The TCR comes from an adult with an advanced solid tumor such as melanoma, head and neck, liver or kidney cancer. The specimen comprised CD4+ or CD8+ T cells sorted from blood, sampled in a trial of the OX40 agonist ivuxolimab. The V gene is TRBV6-5, the J gene TRBJ2-5; D could derive from TRBD1 or TRBD2 (5 bases each). The CDR3 DNA follows: TGTGCCAGCAGCGGGACGGCGGTGGAGACCCAGTACTTC. This codes for CASSGTAVETQYF.